This entry describes one T cell receptor beta chain. This clonotype came up once. Its antigen is currently not known. Nothing much larger sits one base from this clone, and base qualities are not available. One read alone is weak evidence. Receptor amplification or capture employed 5' RACE. The sequencer listed for this sample is Illumina HiSeq 2500. A second PCR of roughly 7 to 11 cycles was run with a J-beta primer mix and a sample-barcoded 5' primer. A unique molecular identifier was introduced onto each TCR beta cDNA molecule by a template-switch 5' adaptor carrying 12 random nucleotides. Each sample yielded at least 3 million CDR3-containing paired-end reads. First-strand cDNA was synthesized from all RNA with the Mint cDNA synthesis kit, primed by a TRBC-specific oligonucleotide. All cDNA was treated with uracil-DNA glycosylase and then went through a first 18-cycle PCR with the universal primers M1SS and BC2_uni_R. For the original study's pipeline: Each sample was normalized by randomly selecting 1 million high-quality reads, each carrying a distinct molecular identifier. Instead of being binned into consensus sequences, reads with shared molecular identifiers were discarded. CDR3 identification, clonotype clustering and error correction used MiTCR with a Q25 quality threshold and the strictest error-elimination algorithm. A nonparametric unseen species model with Euler transformation was used to estimate lower-bound total TCR beta diversity. TCRdb reprocessing: public reads trimmed at Q25 with fastp, clones called with MiXCR, in-frame beta chains kept. When rows share a CDR3 protein, they turn into one entry using the most common DNA and genes. The V and J calls were not made by the authors but by TCRdb's processing. Across this sample there are fewer than 2,000,000 distinct CDR3 sequences, with roughly 32% seen only once. The ten largest account for about 11% of the sample.

The source of the sample is a study of blood T cells in healthy people across ages (dated by TCRdb to 2015 to 2017). For the study in its entirety: In model experiments, template switching captured about one uniquely barcoded TCR beta cDNA molecule for every two T cells. Using deep sequencing normalized with unique cDNA molecular identifiers, the study measured how TCR beta repertoire diversity changes with age. The donors were divided into four age groups: young (average approximately 17 years), middle-aged (about 41), aged (roughly 66) and long-lived (roughly 86). Donors of different ages were randomly distributed across sequencing lanes to avoid experimental bias. The study analyzed two additional independent replicas of 1 million unique cDNA reads from the same blood draw for two donors, one aged 18 to 30 and one aged 80 or older. What the study reported, not specific to this receptor: Compared with the aged group, more naive CD4+ T cells, fewer expanded clones and increased TCR diversity were shown by the long-lived group, suggesting age selection. As age increased, observed TCR beta diversity per million T cells dropped in a roughly linear way, and a significant reduction was already evident by age about 40. There was a strong correlation between observed TCR beta diversity and the percentage of naive T cells measured by flow cytometry. Donor CMV infection status was unknown, potentially confounding age-related changes in expanded clonotypes. Because profiling used bulk unsorted PBMCs, naive and antigen-experienced compartments could not be compared conclusively. Total diversity estimates from one million sequenced T cells were considered lower bounds and underestimates.

The CDR3 goes from the cysteine to the phenylalanine over 14 residues. Of the read, only the CDR3 DNA is kept; its 42 bases are in frame from base 1. The CDR1 and CDR2 encoded by the germline V gene (reference sequence) are LGHDT and YNNKEL. Trimming removed 4 bases from V and 9 bases from J; the gene matches leave 10 bases unexplained. Donors were 40 or so systemically healthy Caucasian individuals from Russia aged roughly 6 to 90 years. Ten milliliters of peripheral blood were drawn from each donor into EDTA-treated Vacutainer tubes. Ficoll-Paque density-gradient centrifugation was used to isolate PBMCs, with at least 6.5 million obtained per sample. Trizol reagent was used to extract total RNA from PBMCs, with at least 5.5 micrograms per sample. For every donor, an aliquot of PBMCs went through flow cytometry to measure the percentages of naive CD45RAhigh/CD27high T cells.

The sample consisted of blood. This sequence was found in a young woman in good health. The chain is made from TRBV3-1 and TRBJ2-5; 8 central nucleotides agree with TRBD1. The nucleotide sequence reads TGTGCCAGCAGCCCGGGGACAGGATGGCAGCCCCAGTACTTC. Protein translation: CASSPGTGWQPQYF.